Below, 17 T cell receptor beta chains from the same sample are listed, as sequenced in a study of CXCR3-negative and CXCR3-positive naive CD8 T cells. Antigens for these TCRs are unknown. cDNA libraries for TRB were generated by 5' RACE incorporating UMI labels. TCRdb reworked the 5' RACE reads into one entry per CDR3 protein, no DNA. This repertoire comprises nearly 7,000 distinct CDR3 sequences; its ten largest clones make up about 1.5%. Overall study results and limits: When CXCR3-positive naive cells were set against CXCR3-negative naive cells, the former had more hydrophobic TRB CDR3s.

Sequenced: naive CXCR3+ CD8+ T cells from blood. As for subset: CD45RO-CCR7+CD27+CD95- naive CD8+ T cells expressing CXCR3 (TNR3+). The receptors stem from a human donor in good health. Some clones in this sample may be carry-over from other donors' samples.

The CDR3 reads CASSPRAVYQETQYF. This sequence joins TRBV11-3 and TRBJ2-5; TCRdb's D gene call, TRBD1, goes unchecked for lack of DNA. From germline, CDR1 is SGHNT and CDR2 YENEEA. The CDR3 length is 15 residues.

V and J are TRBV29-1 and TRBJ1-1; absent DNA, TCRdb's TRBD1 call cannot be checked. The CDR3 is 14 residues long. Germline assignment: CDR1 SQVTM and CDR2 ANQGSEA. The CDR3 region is CSVERTGGNTEAFF.

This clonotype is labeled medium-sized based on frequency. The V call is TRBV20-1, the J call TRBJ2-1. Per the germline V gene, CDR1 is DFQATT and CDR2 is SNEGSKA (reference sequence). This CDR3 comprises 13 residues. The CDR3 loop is CSASLLTYNEQFF.

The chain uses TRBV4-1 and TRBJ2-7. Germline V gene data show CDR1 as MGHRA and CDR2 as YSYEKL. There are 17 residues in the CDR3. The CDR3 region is CASSQDILRMDSYEQYF.

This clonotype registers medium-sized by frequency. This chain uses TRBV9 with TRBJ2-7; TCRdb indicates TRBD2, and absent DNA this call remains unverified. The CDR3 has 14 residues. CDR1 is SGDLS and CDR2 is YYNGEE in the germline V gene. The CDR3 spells CASSVGGSDYEQYF. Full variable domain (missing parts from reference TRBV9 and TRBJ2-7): DSGVTQTPKHLITATGQRVTLRCSPRSGDLSVYWYQQSLDQGLQFLIQYYNGEERAKGNILERFSAQQFPDLHSELNLSSLELGDSALYFCASSVGGSDYEQYFGPGTRLTVT.

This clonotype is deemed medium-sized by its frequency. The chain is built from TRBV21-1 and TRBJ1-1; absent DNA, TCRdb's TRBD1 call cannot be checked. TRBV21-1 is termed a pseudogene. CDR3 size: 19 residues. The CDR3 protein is CASRPLPSQGPPRNTEAFF.

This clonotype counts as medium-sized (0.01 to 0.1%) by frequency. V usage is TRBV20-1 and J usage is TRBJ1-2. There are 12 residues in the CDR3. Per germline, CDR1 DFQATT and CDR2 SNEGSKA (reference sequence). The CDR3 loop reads CSATQDNYGYTF.

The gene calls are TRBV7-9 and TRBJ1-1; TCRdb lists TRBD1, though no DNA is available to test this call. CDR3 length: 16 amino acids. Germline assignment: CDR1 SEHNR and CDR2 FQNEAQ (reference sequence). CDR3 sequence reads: CASSPFMRQDNTEAFF.

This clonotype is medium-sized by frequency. This CDR3 reads CASSSIDSNEQFF. The rearrangement uses TRBV27 and TRBJ2-1. The CDR3 has 13 residues. The V gene's germline CDR1 is MNHEY and CDR2 SMNVEV (reference sequence).

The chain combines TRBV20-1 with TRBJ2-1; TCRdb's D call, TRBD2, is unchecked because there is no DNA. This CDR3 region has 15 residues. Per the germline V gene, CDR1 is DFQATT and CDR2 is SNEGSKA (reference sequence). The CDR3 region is CSARDSGRAYNEQFF.

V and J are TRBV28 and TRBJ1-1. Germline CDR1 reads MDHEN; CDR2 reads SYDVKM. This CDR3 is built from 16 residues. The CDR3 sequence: CASSFLLGEVGTEAFF.

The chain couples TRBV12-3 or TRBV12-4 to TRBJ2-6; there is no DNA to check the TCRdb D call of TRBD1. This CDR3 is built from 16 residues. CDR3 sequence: CASSLRLGPGANVLTF.

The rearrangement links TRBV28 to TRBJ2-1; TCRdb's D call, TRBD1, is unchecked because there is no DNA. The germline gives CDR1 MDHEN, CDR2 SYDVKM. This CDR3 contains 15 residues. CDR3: CASSRAGLGQDEQFF.

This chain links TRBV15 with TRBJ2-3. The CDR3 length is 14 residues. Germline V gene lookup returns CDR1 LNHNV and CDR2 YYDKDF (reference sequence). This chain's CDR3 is CATSRDRSPDTQYF.

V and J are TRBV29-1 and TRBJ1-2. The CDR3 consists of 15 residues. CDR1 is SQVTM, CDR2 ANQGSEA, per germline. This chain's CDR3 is CSVDGVRLDEHGYTF.

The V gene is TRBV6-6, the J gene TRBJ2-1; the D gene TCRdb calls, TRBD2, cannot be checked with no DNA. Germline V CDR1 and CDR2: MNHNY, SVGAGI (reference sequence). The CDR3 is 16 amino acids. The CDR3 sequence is CASSYSREGSINEQFF.

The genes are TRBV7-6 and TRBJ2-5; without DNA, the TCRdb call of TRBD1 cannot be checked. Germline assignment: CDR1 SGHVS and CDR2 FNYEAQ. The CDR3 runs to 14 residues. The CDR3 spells CASSTSTGLETQYF.